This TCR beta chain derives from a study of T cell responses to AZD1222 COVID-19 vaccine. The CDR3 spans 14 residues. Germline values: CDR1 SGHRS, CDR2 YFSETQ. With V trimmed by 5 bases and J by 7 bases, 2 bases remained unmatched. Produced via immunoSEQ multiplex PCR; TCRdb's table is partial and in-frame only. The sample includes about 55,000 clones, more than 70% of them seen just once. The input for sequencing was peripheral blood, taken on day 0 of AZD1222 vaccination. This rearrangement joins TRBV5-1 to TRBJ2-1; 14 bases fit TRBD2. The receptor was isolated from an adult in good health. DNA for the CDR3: TGCGCCAGCAGTAGACTAGCGGGAGGGAATGAGCAGTTCTTC. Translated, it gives CASSRLAGGNEQFF.